This T cell receptor (beta chain) came from a study of control samples from healthy donors and cancer patients. Generated by immunoSEQ multiplex PCR, the TCRdb table keeps only in-frame clones and is missing some. The table shows fewer than 110,000 clones, with around 88% occurring only once. The CDR3 is made up of 15 amino acids. Germline V CDR1 and CDR2: MDHEN, SYDVKM. Trimming at V came to 3 bases and at J to 3 bases, leaving 5 bases not matched to a gene. This sequence joins TRBV28 and TRBJ1-5; 7 nucleotides align to TRBD1. The sequence was obtained from a young man in good health. Specimen: blood. This chain's CDR3 is CASSFRGQNNQPQHF. The DNA for the CDR3 is TGTGCCAGCAGTTTTAGGGGACAGAACAATCAGCCCCAGCATTTT.